The 2 T cell receptor beta chains presented below share a single source sample, sequenced in a study of cytomegalovirus exposure and HLA in healthy donors (dated by TCRdb to 2016 to 2017). Libraries were built with the immunoSEQ multiplex PCR assay. A mixture of 60 forward primers for TCR Vbeta segments and 13 reverse primers for TCR Jbeta segments was used in the multiplex PCR. TCRdb mirrors the immuneACCESS table, restricted to in-frame sequences. Some clones are absent from its copies; in checked studies, under half trace to an unresolved V gene, and the reason for the others is unknown. The sample table holds 96,000 or so clones, of which roughly 74% were seen once. Of the sample, around 3% is held by the ten largest clones. Sequenced input: PBMCs. These receptors all stem from a female donor in good health and CMV-seropositive.

J is TRBJ1-1 and V is TRBV25-1; D is possibly TRBD1 (6 bases). V was pared by 2 bases and J by 1 base, with 11 bases between. Germline V gene data show CDR1 as MGHDK and CDR2 as SYGVNS. CDR3 length: 15 residues. Here the CDR3 DNA reads TGTGCCAGCAGTGAAGATCGCAGGGGGAACACTGAAGCTTTCTTT. It is translated as CASSEDRRGNTEAFF.

This chain joins TRBV5-1 and TRBJ2-5, with a possible D match to TRBD2 (7 bases). The CDR3 extends over 14 amino acids. Trimming pared 6 bases from V and 0 bases from J, leaving 12 bases between. CDR1 SGHRS and CDR2 YFSETQ come from the germline V gene. The CDR3 region has the DNA TGCGCCAGCAAGGGGGGGCCGAACCAAGAGACCCAGTACTTC. This sequence encodes CASKGGPNQETQYF.